This T cell receptor beta chain comes out of a study of metastatic and nonmetastatic thyroid tumors. Overall study context: A comparison of repertoires was made across blood and tumor or nodule tissue from malignant and benign thyroid patients.

CDR3 size: 15 residues. V lost 4 bases and J lost 0, with 10 bases in between. Germline V gene data show CDR1 as MNHNS and CDR2 as SASEGT. How the authors handled the data: CDR3 differences across clinicopathological groups were used to build a distant-metastasis classifier for papillary thyroid cancer. TCRdb re-clonotyped the PCR reads via MiXCR. The V and J calls here are based on TCRdb, not the publication. The sample records some 55,000 clones, just under 30% being singletons. This clone was seen a few times. The antigen is unknown. Study-wide points: According to reports, the diversity of TCR beta was significantly higher in malignant thyroid tumors than in benign nodules, and this held in both blood and tumor samples.

Among the patients, none had received any treatment before thyroid surgery. This TCR came from a female donor with papillary thyroid cancer or a benign thyroid nodule (not recorded which). Some clones in this sample may be carry-over from other donors' samples. The rearrangement uses TRBV6-1 and TRBJ1-3, with D unresolved. The sequenced sample was blood. The CDR3 is CASSAATYSGNTIYF. CDR3 DNA sequence: TGTGCCAGCAGTGCAGCAACCTACTCTGGAAACACCATATATTTT.